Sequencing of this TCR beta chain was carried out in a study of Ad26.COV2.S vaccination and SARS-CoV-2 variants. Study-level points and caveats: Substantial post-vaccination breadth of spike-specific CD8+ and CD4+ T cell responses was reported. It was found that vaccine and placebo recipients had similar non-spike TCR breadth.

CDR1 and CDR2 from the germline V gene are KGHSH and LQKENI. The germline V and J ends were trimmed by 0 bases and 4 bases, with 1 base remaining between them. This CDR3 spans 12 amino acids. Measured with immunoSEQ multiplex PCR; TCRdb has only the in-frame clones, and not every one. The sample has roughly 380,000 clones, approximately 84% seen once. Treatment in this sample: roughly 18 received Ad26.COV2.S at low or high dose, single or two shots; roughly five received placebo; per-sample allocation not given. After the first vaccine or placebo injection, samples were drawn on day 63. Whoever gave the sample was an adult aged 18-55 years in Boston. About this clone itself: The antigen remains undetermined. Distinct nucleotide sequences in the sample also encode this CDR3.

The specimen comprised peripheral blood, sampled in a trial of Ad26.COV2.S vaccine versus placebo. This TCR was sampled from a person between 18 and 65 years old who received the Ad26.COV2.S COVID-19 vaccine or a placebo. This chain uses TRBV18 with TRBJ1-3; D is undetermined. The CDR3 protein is CASSPPGNTIYF. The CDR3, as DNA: TGTGCCAGCTCACCACCAGGAAACACCATATATTTT.